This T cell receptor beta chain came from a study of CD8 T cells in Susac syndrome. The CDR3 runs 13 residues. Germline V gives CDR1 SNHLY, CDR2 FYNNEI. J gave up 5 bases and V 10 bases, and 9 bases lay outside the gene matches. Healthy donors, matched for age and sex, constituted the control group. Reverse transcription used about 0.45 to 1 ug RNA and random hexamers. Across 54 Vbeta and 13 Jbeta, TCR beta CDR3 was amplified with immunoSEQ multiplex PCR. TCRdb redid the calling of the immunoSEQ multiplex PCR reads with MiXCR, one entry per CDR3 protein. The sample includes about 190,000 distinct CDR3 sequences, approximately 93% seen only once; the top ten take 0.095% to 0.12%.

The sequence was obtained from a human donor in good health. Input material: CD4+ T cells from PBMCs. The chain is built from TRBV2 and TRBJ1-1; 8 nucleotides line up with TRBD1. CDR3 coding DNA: TGTGCCACAACTACTCGGACAGGGACTGAAGCTTTCTTT. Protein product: CATTTRTGTEAFF.